This T cell receptor (beta chain) was retrieved from a study of T cell clonotyping in hematopoietic cell transplantation. Specified time point: recipient sample about 28 days before transplant, after cytoreduction. Blood collection times were about day -28 and days 30, 100, 180 posttransplant. Study outcomes and limitations: At the given depth, recipient repertoires were over 95% de novo clonotypes. Higher Inverse Simpson Index values in graft donor and pretransplant recipient predicted broader posttransplant TCR diversity.

Sequencing used immunoSEQ multiplex PCR; TCRdb keeps in-frame clones, though not all of them. The data contain 49,000 or so clones, around 83% of them singletons. Of note for this clone: Its target is not known.

The CDR3 is 14 residues long. Germline CDR1 is LGHNA and CDR2 is YSLEER. V dropped 2 bases and J dropped 5; count of bases not matched to a gene: 3. This specimen consisted of peripheral blood mononuclear cells, obtained before stem cell transplant. The sequence came from a man between 60 and 75 years old with myelodysplastic syndrome. Some clones in this sample may be carry-over from other donors' samples. The V call is TRBV4-3, the J call TRBJ2-1, with 7 bases identical to TRBD1. For the CDR3, the DNA is TGCGCCAGCAGCCAACTAACAGGGGACAATGAGCAGTTCTTC. It encodes CASSQLTGDNEQFF.